This paragraph reports one T cell receptor (beta chain). Its antigen is undetermined. These data belong to a study of cytomegalovirus exposure and HLA in healthy donors. Study-level information: Early released data had tens of millions of unique TCRs, all coming from HLA-typed donors. Study-wide results and caveats: Analysis performed later showed TCR beta chains linked to HLA being more clonally expanded than equally common others. In a later analysis, approximately 15,000 TCR beta sequences were associated with HLA alleles at 0.05 false discovery rate. The study put about 180 TCR beta chains on its list as cytomegalovirus-associated.

V shed 2 bases, J shed 2 bases, and the junction held 6 bases outside the gene matches. CDR1 MGHRA and CDR2 YSYEKL come from the germline V gene. This CDR3 is built from 16 residues. Vbeta (60) and Jbeta (13) primers were used in the PCR. The table came from immunoSEQ multiplex PCR; TCRdb's copy has only in-frame clones and leaves some out. The sample has about 210,000 clones; over 80% are singletons. Specimen: PBMCs. This chain uses TRBV4-1 with TRBJ2-7; 10 bases line up with TRBD2. The source of this sequence is a man aged 40-49 years in good health and CMV-seropositive. CDR3 bases: TGCGCCAGCAGCCAACAGCATCTAGCGGGAGCCTACGAGCAGTACTTC. Protein sequence: CASSQQHLAGAYEQYF.